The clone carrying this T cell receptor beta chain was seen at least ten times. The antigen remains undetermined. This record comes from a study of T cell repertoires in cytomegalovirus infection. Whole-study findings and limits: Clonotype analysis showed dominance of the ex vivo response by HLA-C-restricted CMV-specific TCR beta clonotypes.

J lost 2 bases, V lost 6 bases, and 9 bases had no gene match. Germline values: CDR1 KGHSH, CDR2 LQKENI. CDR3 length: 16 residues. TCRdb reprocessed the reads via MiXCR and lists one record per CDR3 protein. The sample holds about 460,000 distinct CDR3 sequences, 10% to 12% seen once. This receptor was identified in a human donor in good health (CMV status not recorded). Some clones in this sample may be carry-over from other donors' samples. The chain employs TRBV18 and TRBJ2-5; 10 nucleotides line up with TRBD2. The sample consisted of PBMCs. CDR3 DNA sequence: TGTGCCAGCTCCCCAGCCCTAGCGGGAGTTCAAGAGACCCAGTACTTC. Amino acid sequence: CASSPALAGVQETQYF.